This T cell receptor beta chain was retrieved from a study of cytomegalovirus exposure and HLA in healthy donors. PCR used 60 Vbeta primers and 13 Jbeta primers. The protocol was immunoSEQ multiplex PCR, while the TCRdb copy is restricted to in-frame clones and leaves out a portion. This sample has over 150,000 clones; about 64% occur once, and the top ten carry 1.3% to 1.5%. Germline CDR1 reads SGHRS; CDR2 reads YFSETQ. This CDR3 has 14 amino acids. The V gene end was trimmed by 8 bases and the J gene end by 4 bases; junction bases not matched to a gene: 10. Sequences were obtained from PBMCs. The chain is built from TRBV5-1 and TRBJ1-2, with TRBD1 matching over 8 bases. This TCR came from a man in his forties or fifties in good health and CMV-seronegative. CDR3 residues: CASKLDRDPYGYTF. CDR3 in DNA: TGCGCCAGTAAATTGGACAGGGACCCCTATGGCTACACCTTC.